This TCR beta chain was recorded in a study of glioma-infiltrating T cells. Germline CDR1 is SGHRS and CDR2 is YFSETQ. CDR3 length: 13 amino acids. The V end was cut by 0 bases, the J end by 4 bases, with 7 bases between. The iRepertoire nested amplicon-rescue multiplex PCR amplified TCR alpha and beta CDR3s from RNA. Tissue mRNA or PBMC total RNA, roughly 85-450 ng, went into one-step reverse transcription and amplification. TCRdb reprocessed the multiplex PCR reads with MiXCR, giving one entry per CDR3 protein. The sample lists approximately 40,000 distinct CDR3 sequences; more than 20% were seen once. Note on this clonotype: What it binds is unknown.

Findings of the study overall: Tissue-blood divergence was below expectation in non-neoplastic patients, above in gliomas. Only very few CDR3 sequences appeared in both tissue and blood.

The sequence derives from a human donor with low-grade glioma or glioblastoma, undergoing nonglioma brain surgery, or in good health (not recorded which). The sample taken for sequencing was glioma tissue, nonneoplastic brain tissue, or PBMCs (not recorded which). V is TRBV5-1 and J is TRBJ1-1, with D possibly matching TRBD1 (5 bases). CDR3 nucleotides: TGCGCCAGCAGCTTGGAGGGGAGCACTGAAGCTTTCTTT. Its protein is CASSLEGSTEAFF.